The rows below give T cell receptor beta chains drawn from one sample of a study of T cell changes during pregnancy in multiple sclerosis. Sequencing used immunoSEQ multiplex PCR; TCRdb keeps in-frame clones, though not all of them. The data contain some 100,000 clones, almost 95% of them singletons. Sequencing was performed on peripheral blood, taken before pregnancy. Source of these receptors: a female donor with multiple sclerosis, enrolled in a pregnancy study. CDR3s include the opening cysteine and the closing phenylalanine or tryptophan. The D gene is left open where the match is weak. Clone size is given for some rows only: seen once, a few or many times, or a class if the clone is expanded.

clone size	J gene	D gene	V gene	CDR3 protein	CDR3 DNA
-	TRBJ2-7	TRBD2	TRBV6-6	CASSPAGGPLGEQYF	TGTGCCAGCAGCCCAGCGGGAGGTCCCCTCGGCGAGCAGTACTTC
-	TRBJ1-2	-	TRBV14	CASSQVGANYGYTF	TGTGCCAGCAGCCAAGTCGGAGCAAACTATGGCTACACCTTC
-	TRBJ1-1	-	TRBV7-6	CASSQASGWGGAFF	TGTGCCAGCAGCCAGGCCTCGGGTTGGGGAGGGGCTTTCTTT
-	TRBJ1-1	-	TRBV2	CASSDPKSWTEAFF	TGTGCCAGCAGTGACCCCAAGAGTTGGACTGAAGCTTTCTTT
once	TRBJ2-1	-	TRBV7-9	CASSLSGRKGYNEQFF	TGTGCCAGCAGCTTATCGGGGAGAAAGGGCTACAATGAGCAGTTCTTC
-	TRBJ1-2	TRBD1	TRBV4-1	CASSLARGQTSYGYTF	TGCGCCAGCAGCCTGGCCCGGGGACAGACTAGCTATGGCTACACCTTC
-	TRBJ2-7	-	TRBV9	CASSERGDTYSYEQYF	TGTGCCAGCAGCGAGAGAGGGGACACCTACTCCTACGAGCAGTACTTC
-	TRBJ2-4	-	TRBV7-9	CASSLGGVVAKNIQYF	TGTGCCAGCAGCTTGGGCGGGGTAGTAGCCAAAAACATTCAGTACTTC
-	TRBJ1-1	TRBD1	TRBV12-5	CASGLPPTGNMNTEAFF	TGTGCTAGTGGTTTGCCGCCGACAGGGAACATGAACACTGAAGCTTTCTTT
-	TRBJ2-1	-	TRBV10-2	CASSGQLDEQFF	TGCGCCAGCAGTGGGCAGCTAGATGAGCAGTTCTTC
-	TRBJ2-1	TRBD1	TRBV28	CASSLGTGQNEQFF	TGTGCCAGCAGTTTAGGGACAGGGCAAAATGAGCAGTTCTTC
-	TRBJ2-1	-	TRBV19	CASSIAGNEQFF	TGTGCCAGTAGTATAGCGGGCAATGAGCAGTTCTTC
-	TRBJ1-2	-	TRBV27	CASSLSVHYGYTF	TGTGCCAGCAGTTTATCCGTTCACTATGGCTACACCTTC
-	TRBJ2-5	-	TRBV13	CASSWLGAGGGETQYF	TGTGCCAGCAGCTGGTTAGGGGCAGGGGGAGGCGAGACCCAGTACTTC
-	TRBJ2-7	-	TRBV25-1	CASRGDTSYEQYF	TGTGCCAGCAGAGGGGACACCTCCTACGAGCAGTACTTC
-	TRBJ1-4	-	TRBV27	CASSLSQQGTTNEKLFF	TGTGCCAGCAGTTTATCACAACAGGGAACAACTAATGAAAAACTGTTTTTT
many	TRBJ1-1	-	TRBV27	CASSFRGGTEAFF	TGTGCCAGCAGTTTCCGAGGGGGAACTGAAGCTTTCTTT
-	TRBJ2-2	TRBD2	TRBV27	CASSSPLLAGGYTGELFF	TGTGCCAGCAGTTCCCCGCTACTAGCGGGAGGATACACCGGGGAGCTGTTTTTT
-	TRBJ2-5	TRBD2	TRBV30	CAWSGRAPVETQYF	TGTGCCTGGAGCGGGAGGGCCCCCGTGGAGACCCAGTACTTC
-	TRBJ1-1	-	TRBV5-1	CASSGGQGLTEAFF	TGCGCCAGCAGCGGGGGTCAGGGGTTGACTGAAGCTTTCTTT
-	TRBJ1-1	-	TRBV7-8	CASSLSLNTEAFF	TGTGCCAGCAGCTTAAGCTTAAACACTGAAGCTTTCTTT
once	TRBJ2-1	TRBD2	TRBV11-2	CASSMAGTSNNEQFF	TGTGCCAGCAGCATGGCCGGGACTAGTAATAATGAGCAGTTCTTC
-	TRBJ2-5	-	TRBV7-7	CASSLYSSGETQYF	TGTGCCAGCAGCTTATATTCGTCCGGGGAGACCCAGTACTTC
-	TRBJ2-3	-	TRBV19	CASSTAGTTTQYF	TGTGCCAGTAGTACCGCCGGGACAACTACGCAGTATTTT
-	TRBJ2-7	-	TRBV5-1	CASRASVSYEQYF	TGCGCCAGCAGGGCTAGCGTGTCCTACGAGCAGTACTTC
-	TRBJ2-7	TRBD1	TRBV11-2	CASSFPGTGSYEQYF	TGTGCCAGCAGCTTTCCCGGGACAGGTTCCTACGAGCAGTACTTC
-	TRBJ1-5	TRBD1	TRBV19	CASSIRRGPGVQPQHF	TGTGCCAGTAGTATTAGGAGGGGGCCGGGAGTTCAGCCCCAGCATTTT
-	TRBJ2-7	-	TRBV28	CASSYTGNMGEQYF	TGTGCCAGCAGTTACACAGGGAACATGGGCGAGCAGTACTTC
-	TRBJ1-4	-	TRBV15	CATSRRRGWVTNEKLFF	TGTGCCACCAGCAGACGCAGGGGTTGGGTAACTAATGAAAAACTGTTTTTT
-	TRBJ2-2	-	TRBV7-9	CASSARVVDTGELFF	TGTGCCAGCAGCGCCAGGGTGGTCGACACCGGGGAGCTGTTTTTT
-	TRBJ2-7	-	TRBV7-9	CASSPPLSPRLYEQYF	TGTGCCAGCAGCCCACCGCTCAGCCCTAGGCTCTACGAGCAGTACTTC
-	TRBJ2-2	TRBD1	TRBV9	CASSTGGTSLTGELFF	TGTGCCAGCAGCACAGGGGGGACTTCCCTAACCGGGGAGCTGTTTTTT
-	TRBJ1-1	TRBD1	TRBV6-4	CAQLGGDTEAFF	TGTGCGCAACTAGGGGGCGACACTGAAGCTTTCTTT
-	TRBJ2-3	TRBD2	TRBV30	CAWDRLAGGDTQYF	TGTGCCTGGGACCGACTAGCGGGAGGGGATACGCAGTATTTT
-	TRBJ1-5	-	TRBV25-1	CASSRGFQPQHF	TGTGCCAGCAGTCGGGGTTTTCAGCCCCAGCATTTT
-	TRBJ1-2	-	TRBV2	CASSDTQGFYGYTF	TGTGCCAGCAGTGATACCCAGGGTTTCTATGGCTACACCTTC
-	TRBJ1-5	TRBD1	TRBV19	CASSTRDSLSNQPQHF	TGTGCCAGTAGTACCCGGGACAGTCTTAGCAATCAGCCCCAGCATTTT
-	TRBJ2-1	-	TRBV7-9	CASSSGTGRGAFF	TGTGCCAGCAGCTCGGGGACTGGGAGGGGGGCGTTCTTC
-	TRBJ1-5	TRBD1	TRBV19	CASGQGGQPQHF	TGTGCCAGCGGACAGGGAGGACAGCCCCAGCATTTT
-	TRBJ2-7	-	TRBV30	CAWSAGITYEQYF	TGTGCCTGGAGTGCCGGGATAACTTACGAGCAGTACTTC
-	TRBJ1-5	-	TRBV7-3	CASSPPGYSNQPQHF	TGTGCCAGCAGCCCACCGGGGTATAGCAATCAGCCCCAGCATTTT
-	TRBJ1-5	-	TRBV6-1	CASSESDKTQHF	TGTGCCAGCAGTGAATCTGACAAAACCCAGCATTTT
-	TRBJ2-7	TRBD2	TRBV10-3	CAISDPGLAVDPFYEQYF	TGTGCCATCAGTGACCCGGGACTAGCGGTCGACCCCTTCTACGAGCAGTACTTC
-	TRBJ1-4	-	TRBV15	CATSREGRGTGEKLFF	TGTGCCACCAGCAGAGAGGGGAGGGGGACCGGTGAAAAACTGTTTTTT
-	TRBJ2-7	TRBD1	TRBV18	CASSPGPIAGGYEQYF	TGTGCCAGCTCACCCGGTCCGATAGCAGGGGGCTACGAGCAGTACTTC